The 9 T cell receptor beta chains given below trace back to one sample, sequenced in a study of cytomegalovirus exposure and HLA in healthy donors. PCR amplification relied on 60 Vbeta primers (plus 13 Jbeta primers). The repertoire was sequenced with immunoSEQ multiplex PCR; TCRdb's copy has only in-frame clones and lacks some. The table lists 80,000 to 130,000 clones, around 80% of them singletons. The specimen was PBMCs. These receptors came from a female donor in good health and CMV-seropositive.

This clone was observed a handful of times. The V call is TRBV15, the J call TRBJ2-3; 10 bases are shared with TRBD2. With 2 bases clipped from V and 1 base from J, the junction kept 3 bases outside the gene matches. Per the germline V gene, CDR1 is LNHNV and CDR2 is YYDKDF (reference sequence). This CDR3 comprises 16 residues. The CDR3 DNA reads TGTGCCACCAGCAGATCCGGACTAGCGGGCACAGATACGCAGTATTTT. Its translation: CATSRSGLAGTDTQYF. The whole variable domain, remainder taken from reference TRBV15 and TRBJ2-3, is DAMVIQNPRYQVTQFGKPVTLSCSQTLNHNVMYWYQQKSSQAPKLLFHYYDKDFNNEADTPDNFQSRRPNTSFCFLDIRSPGLGDTAMYLCATSRSGLAGTDTQYFGPGTRLTVL.

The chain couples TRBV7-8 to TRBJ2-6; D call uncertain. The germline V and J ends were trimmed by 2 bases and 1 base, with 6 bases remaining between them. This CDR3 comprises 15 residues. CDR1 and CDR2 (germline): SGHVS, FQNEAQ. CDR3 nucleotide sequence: TGTGCCAGCAGCTTATATAGATCTGGGGCCAACGTCCTGACTTTC. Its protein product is CASSLYRSGANVLTF.

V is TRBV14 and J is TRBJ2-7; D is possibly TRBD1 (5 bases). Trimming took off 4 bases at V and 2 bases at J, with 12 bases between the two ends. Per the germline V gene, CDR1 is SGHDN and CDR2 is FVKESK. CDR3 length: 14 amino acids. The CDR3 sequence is CASSPGRGTYEQYF. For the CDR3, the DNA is TGTGCCAGCAGCCCCGGAAGGGGAACCTACGAGCAGTACTTC.

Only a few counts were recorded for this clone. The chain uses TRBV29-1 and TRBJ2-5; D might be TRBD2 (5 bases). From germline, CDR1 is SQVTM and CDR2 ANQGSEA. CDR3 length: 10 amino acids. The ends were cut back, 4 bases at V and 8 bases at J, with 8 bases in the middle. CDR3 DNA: TGCAGCGTTGTTCCGGGAACCCAGTACTTC. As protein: CSVVPGTQYF.

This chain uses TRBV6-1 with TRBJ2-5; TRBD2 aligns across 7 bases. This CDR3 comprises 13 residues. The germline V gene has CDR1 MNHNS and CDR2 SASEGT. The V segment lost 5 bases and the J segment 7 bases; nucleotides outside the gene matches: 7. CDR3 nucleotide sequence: TGTGCCAGCAGTCCCCGGGGAGGGCGGACCCAGTACTTC. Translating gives CASSPRGGRTQYF.

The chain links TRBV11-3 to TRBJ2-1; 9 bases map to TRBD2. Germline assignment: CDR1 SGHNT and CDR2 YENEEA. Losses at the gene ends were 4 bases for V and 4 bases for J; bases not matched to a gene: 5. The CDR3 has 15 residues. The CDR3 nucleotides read TGTGCCAGCAGCTCGGGACTAGCAGGGTACAATGAGCAGTTCTTC. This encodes CASSSGLAGYNEQFF.

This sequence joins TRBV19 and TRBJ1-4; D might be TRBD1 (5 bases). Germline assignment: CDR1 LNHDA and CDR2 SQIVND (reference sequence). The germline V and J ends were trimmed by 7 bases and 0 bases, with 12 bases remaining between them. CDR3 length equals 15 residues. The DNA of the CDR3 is TGTGCCAGTACGTCCCCCAGGGCAACTAATGAAAAACTGTTTTTT. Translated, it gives CASTSPRATNEKLFF.

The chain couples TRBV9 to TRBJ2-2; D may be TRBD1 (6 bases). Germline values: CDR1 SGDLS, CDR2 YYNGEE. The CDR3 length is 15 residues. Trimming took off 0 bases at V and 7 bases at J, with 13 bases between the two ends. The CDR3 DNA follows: TGTGCCAGCAGCGTAGTAGGGACACAAAACGGGGAGCTGTTTTTT. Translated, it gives CASSVVGTQNGELFF.

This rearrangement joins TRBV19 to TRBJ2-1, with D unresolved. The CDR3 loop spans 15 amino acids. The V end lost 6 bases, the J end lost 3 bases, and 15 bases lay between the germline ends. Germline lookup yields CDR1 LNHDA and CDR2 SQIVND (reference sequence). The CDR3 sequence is CASSLMALGYNEQFF. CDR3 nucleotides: TGTGCCAGTAGCCTGATGGCCCTTGGCTACAATGAGCAGTTCTTC.